Below are 32 T cell receptor beta chains sequenced from a single sample in a study of blood T cell repertoires in COVID-19. Here immunoSEQ multiplex PCR was the method, and the copy in TCRdb shows in-frame clones only, minus some. The sample carries tens of thousands of clones, 84% recorded once. Material for sequencing was peripheral blood. All receptors derive from a man aged 55 to 69 with acute or convalescent COVID-19.

This clone was counted once. The V and J genes are TRBV6-2 or TRBV6-3 and TRBJ2-3; 7 nucleotides agree with TRBD1. V was clipped by 1 base and J by 1 base; unmatched bases: 2. CDR1 and CDR2 (germline): MNHEY, SVGEGT. The CDR3 is made up of 15 amino acids. The CDR3: CASSYLGQGTDTQYF. The CDR3 coding sequence is TGTGCCAGCAGTTACTTAGGACAGGGCACAGATACGCAGTATTTT.

The chain is built from TRBV29-1 and TRBJ2-3; 10 bases match TRBD1. The CDR3 loop spans 15 amino acids. Germline V lookup: CDR1 SQVTM, CDR2 ANQGSEA. V dropped 2 bases and J dropped 6; count of bases not matched to a gene: 8. CDR3 protein: CSVERDRGREDTQYF. In nucleotides, the CDR3 is TGCAGCGTTGAAAGGGACAGGGGAAGAGAGGATACGCAGTATTTT.

The rearrangement joins TRBV2 to TRBJ2-5; 7 bases align to TRBD1. Germline V gene sequence: CDR1 SNHLY, CDR2 FYNNEI. CDR3 length: 17 amino acids. The V segment lost 5 bases and the J segment 1 base; nucleotides outside the gene matches: 13. This chain's CDR3 is CASSNVSLQGSQETQYF. The DNA of the CDR3 is TGTGCCAGCAGTAACGTAAGCCTACAGGGGAGCCAAGAGACCCAGTACTTC.

A few counts support this clone. The chain uses TRBV5-5 and TRBJ1-2; 7 nucleotides align to TRBD1. The CDR3 spans 13 residues. Per the germline V gene, CDR1 is SGHKS and CDR2 is YYEKEE (reference sequence). The junction had 4 bases not matched to a gene; V was cut back by 5 bases and J by 3 bases. CDR3 DNA sequence: TGTGCCAGCAGTATCGGGACAGACTATGGCTACACCTTC. This codes for CASSIGTDYGYTF.

This clone was detected only once. The chain recombines TRBV5-4 with TRBJ2-5; D might be TRBD2 (6 bases). The ends were cut back, 4 bases at V and 5 bases at J, with 12 bases in the middle. The CDR3 has 13 residues. Germline V gene data show CDR1 as SGHNT and CDR2 as YYREEE (reference sequence). CDR3 DNA sequence: TGTGCCAGCAGCCTGCCAGGGAGGGAGACCCAGTACTTC. Its translation: CASSLPGRETQYF. Drawing the rest from reference TRBV5-4 and TRBJ2-5, the complete variable domain is ETGVTQSPTHLIKTRGQQVTLRCSSQSGHNTVSWYQQALGQGPQFIFQYYREEENGRGNFPPRFSGLQFPNYSSELNVNALELDDSALYLCASSLPGRETQYFGPGTRLLVL.

The CDR3 protein is CASSSNRPAYEQYV. In DNA form, the CDR3 reads TGTGCCAGCAGCTCCAACAGACCGGCCTACGAGCAGTACGTC. V usage is TRBV7-8 and J usage is TRBJ2-7; D is ambiguous. Trimming left V 4 bases short and J 2 bases short, with 12 bases between. The CDR3 loop spans 14 amino acids. Germline-derived CDR1 and CDR2 are SGHVS and FQNEAQ.

The V and J genes are TRBV7-2 and TRBJ1-6; the match to TRBD1 covers 9 bases. CDR3 length: 15 amino acids. Per germline, CDR1 SGHTA and CDR2 FQGNSA. J lost 6 bases, V lost 1 base, and 1 base had no gene match. The CDR3 spells CASSLGGQGNSPLHF. CDR3 DNA: TGTGCCAGCAGCTTAGGGGGACAGGGTAATTCACCCCTCCACTTT.

V gene TRBV4-2 combines with J gene TRBJ1-2; maybe TRBD1 (5 bases). Germline V gene data show CDR1 as LGHNA and CDR2 as YNFKEQ. V lost 1 base and J lost 3, with 12 bases in between. CDR3 size: 15 residues. CDR3 sequence reads: CASSQGLSGYYGYTF. In nucleotides, the CDR3 is TGTGCCAGCAGCCAAGGATTATCAGGGTACTATGGCTACACCTTC.

The rearrangement links TRBV4-2 to TRBJ2-3; 14 bases align to TRBD2. V gave up 2 bases and J gave up 2 bases; unmatched junction bases: 12. In germline, CDR1 is LGHNA, CDR2 YNFKEQ. The length of the CDR3 is 20 residues. Here the CDR3 DNA reads TGTGCCAGCAGCCAACTGACTAGCGGGGGGGATACCTTTTACACAGATACGCAGTATTTT. Translation gives CASSQLTSGGDTFYTDTQYF.

This clone was found a few times. The chain is built from TRBV7-6 and TRBJ1-6; TRBD1 matches 11 bases. J was trimmed by 9 bases and V by 5 bases; bases with no gene match: 9. Germline V CDR1 and CDR2: SGHVS, FNYEAQ. This CDR3 has 16 residues. CDR3: CASSDRDRGYLSPLHF. In nucleotides, the CDR3 is TGTGCCAGCAGCGACCGGGACAGGGGGTATCTTTCACCCCTCCACTTT. The variable domain in full, with the rest retrieved from reference TRBV7-6 and TRBJ1-6, is GAGVSQSPRYKVTKRGQDVALRCDPISGHVSLYWYRQALGQGPEFLTYFNYEAQQDKSGLPNDRFSAERPEGSISTLTIQRTEQRDSAMYRCASSDRDRGYLSPLHFGNGTRLTVT.

The chain uses TRBV7-2 and TRBJ2-3, with 10 nucleotides matching TRBD2. V lost 5 bases and J lost 0; bases outside the gene matches: 5. CDR3 length: 16 amino acids. The germline gives CDR1 SGHTA, CDR2 FQGNSA. In DNA, the CDR3 is TGTGCCAGCAGCAACCTAGCGGGGGCTAGCACAGATACGCAGTATTTT. It translates to CASSNLAGASTDTQYF.

This chain links TRBV6-4 with TRBJ2-1; possibly TRBD2 for D (5 bases). CDR3 length: 13 amino acids. V lost 4 bases and J lost 6, with 10 bases in between. Germline loops: CDR1 MRHNA, CDR2 SNTAGT. Here the CDR3 DNA reads TGTGCCAGCAGTGCCGGGGATTCCAATGAGCAGTTCTTC. Residues: CASSAGDSNEQFF.

The rearrangement joins TRBV5-4 to TRBJ2-7, with a possible D match to TRBD1 (7 bases). Germline V gene lookup returns CDR1 SGHNT and CDR2 YYREEE (reference sequence). The ends were cut back, 7 bases at V and 0 bases at J, with 23 bases in the middle. The CDR3 runs 17 residues. CDR3 bases: TGTGCCAGCCGCCTGAAAGGAGGAGGGGGCCGCTCCTACGAGCAGTACTTC. Its protein product is CASRLKGGGGRSYEQYF.

This rearrangement joins TRBV6-1 to TRBJ1-6; 9 bases map to TRBD1. There are 15 residues in the CDR3. CDR1 is MNHNS and CDR2 is SASEGT in the germline V gene. V lost 3 bases to trimming and J lost 7 bases; unmatched junction nucleotides: 4. The CDR3 coding sequence is TGTGCCAGCAGTGACCGGACAGGGGAAAATTCACCCCTCCACTTT. It yields the protein CASSDRTGENSPLHF.

The rearrangement joins TRBV19 to TRBJ1-3; 8 nucleotides agree with TRBD1. CDR1 is LNHDA and CDR2 is SQIVND in the germline V gene (reference sequence). The CDR3 spans 17 residues. V was pared by 4 bases and J by 2 bases, with 10 bases of the junction left unmatched. The CDR3 protein is CASSNPTGTGTGNTIYF. CDR3 DNA sequence: TGTGCCAGTAGTAACCCGACTGGGACAGGCACTGGAAACACCATATATTTT.

The chain combines TRBV6-5 with TRBJ2-4, with TRBD1 as a possible D gene (6 bases). This CDR3 is 16 amino acids long. Germline V lookup: CDR1 MNHEY, CDR2 SVGAGI. V lost 2 bases and J 1 base, leaving 12 bases between the germline ends. The CDR3 loop reads CASSYGQGMAKNIQYF. The CDR3 region has the DNA TGTGCCAGCAGTTACGGGCAGGGGATGGCCAAAAACATTCAGTACTTC.

The gene calls are TRBV27 and TRBJ2-3; possibly TRBD1 for D (6 bases). Deletions cut 6 bases from V and 4 bases from J, with 14 bases between. CDR1 and CDR2 from the germline V gene are MNHEY and SMNVEV (reference sequence). This CDR3 has 14 amino acids. CDR3 nucleotide sequence: TGTGCCAGCAGCCCACTGGACAGCGCAGATACGCAGTATTTT. This gives the protein CASSPLDSADTQYF.

The CDR3 DNA sequence: TGCAGCGTTGAGAAGGGAGCTAACTATGGCTACACCTTC. Protein product: CSVEKGANYGYTF. V and J are TRBV29-1 and TRBJ1-2; D gene unclear. The V gene's germline CDR1 is SQVTM and CDR2 ANQGSEA. CDR3 length: 13 amino acids. V was shortened by 3 bases and J by 0 bases, with 8 bases between the two germline ends. The variable domain in full, completed from reference TRBV29-1 and TRBJ1-2, reads SAVISQKPSRDICQRGTSLTIQCQVDSQVTMMFWYRQQPGQSLTLIATANQGSEATYESGFVIDKFPISRPNLTFSTLTVSNMSPEDSSIYLCSVEKGANYGYTFGSGTRLTVV.

The rearrangement links TRBV6-5 to TRBJ2-1, with a weak D call TRBD2 (5 bases). CDR1 is MNHEY, CDR2 SVGAGI, per germline. V was cut by 9 bases and J by 2 bases, with 17 bases left in between. The CDR3 has 15 amino acids. The DNA of the CDR3 is TGTGCCAGTGAGCCTCTCGGGAATGCCTACAATGAGCAGTTCTTC. Amino acid sequence: CASEPLGNAYNEQFF.

The J gene is TRBJ1-5, the V gene TRBV4-2; 8 bases agree with TRBD1. CDR3 length equals 14 residues. Trimming removed 4 bases from V and 9 bases from J; junction bases left unmatched: 8. CDR1 and CDR2 from the germline V gene are LGHNA and YNFKEQ. CDR3 loop: CASSRDRGEGPQHF. CDR3 coding DNA: TGTGCCAGCAGCCGAGACAGGGGCGAAGGGCCCCAGCATTTT.

In this sample, this clone turned up once. The J gene is TRBJ2-7, the V gene TRBV3-1 (or the pseudogene TRBV3-2); tentatively, D is TRBD1 (5 bases). The length of the CDR3 is 13 residues. Germline assignment: CDR1 LGHDT and CDR2 YNNKEL (reference sequence). The ends were cut back, 5 bases at V and 5 bases at J, with 13 bases in the middle. This CDR3 reads CASSSSPRDEQYV. In DNA form, the CDR3 reads TGTGCCAGCAGCTCGAGCCCCAGGGACGAGCAGTACGTC.

This chain connects TRBV5-1 to TRBJ1-2; D uncertain. Trimming shortened V by 4 bases and J by 3 bases, and 13 bases separated the two germline ends. CDR1 and CDR2 (germline): SGHRS, YFSETQ. The CDR3 is 14 residues long. As DNA, the CDR3 is TGCGCCAGCAGCGGGCAACCGGGAGACTATGGCTACACCTTC. Translation: CASSGQPGDYGYTF.

The chain uses TRBV7-2 and TRBJ1-5, with 12 bases aligning to TRBD1. Germline CDR1 and CDR2: SGHTA and FQGNSA. The CDR3 extends over 17 amino acids. Trimming took 1 base from V and 6 from J; bases not matched to a gene: 7. The chain's CDR3 is CASSLVGQGASGQPQHF. The CDR3 DNA reads as TGTGCCAGCAGCTTAGTGGGACAGGGGGCTAGCGGTCAGCCCCAGCATTTT.

This clone occurred once. The chain uses TRBV7-6 and TRBJ1-4; no clear D. The CDR3 totals 18 residues. Germline-derived CDR1 and CDR2 are SGHVS and FNYEAQ. The ends were cut back, 1 base at V and 7 bases at J, with 22 bases in the middle. The CDR3 loop reads CASSLGARKTPRGEKLFF. In DNA, the CDR3 is TGTGCCAGCAGCTTAGGTGCCAGGAAAACCCCTCGGGGTGAAAAACTGTTTTTT.

V and J are TRBV3-1 (or the pseudogene TRBV3-2) and TRBJ2-7; 8 bases are a match to TRBD2. Germline lookup yields CDR1 LGHDT and CDR2 YNNKEL (reference sequence). There are 12 residues in the CDR3. This CDR3 is CEVAGYSYEQYF. The CDR3 DNA sequence: TGTGAGGTAGCGGGGTACTCCTACGAGCAGTACTTC.

CDR3 bases: TGTGCCAGCAGCACCCGTCTGGGTCGGGATGAGCAGTTCTTC. This gives the protein CASSTRLGRDEQFF. The chain is built from TRBV9 and TRBJ2-1; no firm D call. CDR3 length: 14 amino acids. V shed 4 bases and J shed 8 bases, with 16 bases lying between them. Germline CDR1 reads SGDLS; CDR2 reads YYNGEE.

The CDR3 coding sequence is TGTGCCAGCAGCTTCCCCTCGGACAGGGGTCCTGGAAACACCATATATTTT. It codes for CASSFPSDRGPGNTIYF. The chain uses TRBV7-9 and TRBJ1-3; 9 nucleotides match TRBD1. V trimming: 3 bases; J trimming: 2 bases; junction bases outside the gene matches: 8. CDR3 length: 17 amino acids. Germline values: CDR1 SEHNR, CDR2 FQNEAQ (reference sequence).

The chain recombines TRBV12-3 or TRBV12-4 with TRBJ1-4; 7 positions match TRBD1. The CDR3 has 13 amino acids. V was clipped by 7 bases and J by 6 bases; unmatched bases: 5. This CDR3 reads CASTKDRHEKLFF. The CDR3 DNA reads TGTGCCAGCACGAAGGACAGGCATGAAAAACTGTTTTTT.

This clone was seen ten or more times. V is TRBV5-5 and J is TRBJ1-4; perhaps TRBD1 as D (6 bases). Looked up from germline, CDR1 is SGHKS and CDR2 is YYEKEE (reference sequence). The CDR3 has 14 amino acids. Trimming pared 4 bases from V and 4 bases from J, leaving 11 bases between. CDR3 in amino acids: CASSQGPYNEKLFF. CDR3 sequence (DNA): TGTGCCAGCAGCCAGGGGCCTTATAATGAAAAACTGTTTTTT.

This clone has just one count. V gene TRBV7-9 combines with J gene TRBJ1-6, with TRBD1 matching 9 bases. The V gene's germline CDR1 is SEHNR and CDR2 FQNEAQ (reference sequence). The CDR3 has 15 amino acids. V gave up 8 bases and J gave up 9 bases; unmatched junction bases: 11. CDR3 nucleotides: TGTGCCAGCCTGAACAGGGGGCGTTTTCGTTCACCCCTCCACTTT. Residues: CASLNRGRFRSPLHF. The variable domain in full, with the rest retrieved from reference TRBV7-9 and TRBJ1-6, is DTGVSQNPRHKITKRGQNVTFRCDPISEHNRLYWYRQTLGQGPEFLTYFQNEAQLEKSRLLSDRFSAERPKGSFSTLEIQRTEQGDSAMYLCASLNRGRFRSPLHFGNGTRLTVT.

This clone was counted a few times. The genes are TRBV6-1 and TRBJ2-3, with a possible D match to TRBD2 (6 bases). In germline, CDR1 is MNHNS, CDR2 SASEGT. This CDR3 has 15 residues. Trimming removed 1 base from V and 0 bases from J, with 8 bases in between. The CDR3 loop reads CASSEVGLSTDTQYF. In nucleotides, the CDR3 is TGTGCCAGCAGTGAAGTGGGACTTAGCACAGATACGCAGTATTTT.

The gene calls are TRBV5-4 and TRBJ1-3; possibly TRBD1 for D (5 bases). The V and J ends lost 9 bases and 1 base respectively, with 14 bases between them. Per the germline V gene, CDR1 is SGHNT and CDR2 is YYREEE (reference sequence). The CDR3 runs to 14 residues. In DNA, the CDR3 is TGTGCCACCCTGACAGAACCTTCTGGAAACACCATATATTTT. It translates to CATLTEPSGNTIYF.